This TCR beta chain originates from a study of T cell changes during pregnancy in multiple sclerosis. Data came from immunoSEQ multiplex PCR; TCRdb stores just in-frame clones and leaves some out. The sample records about 120,000 clones, approximately 95% being singletons. The germline gives CDR1 SGHNT, CDR2 YYREEE (reference sequence). The CDR3 extends over 15 amino acids. V was clipped by 4 bases and J by 9 bases; unmatched bases: 9. The sample consisted of peripheral blood, taken before pregnancy. This receptor was obtained from a female donor with multiple sclerosis, enrolled in a pregnancy study. V is TRBV5-4 and J is TRBJ1-6; 8 bases map to TRBD1. The CDR3 reads CASSVEDRDSSPLHF. The CDR3 DNA follows: TGTGCCAGCAGCGTCGAGGACAGGGACTCTTCACCCCTCCACTTT.